This entry features one TCR beta chain sequence. This specimen belongs to a study of PD-L1 blockade in urothelial cancer. Clones were read by immunoSEQ multiplex PCR, and TCRdb kept only the in-frame ones, dropping some. The sample holds 35,000 to 55,000 clones, 88% seen once. Per germline, CDR1 SGHAT and CDR2 FQNNGV. J lost 3 bases, V lost 0 bases, and 7 bases had no gene match. The CDR3 runs to 16 residues. Specimen: PBMCs, collected around atezolizumab (anti-PD-L1) treatment. The chain couples TRBV11-2 to TRBJ2-7; 8 positions agree with TRBD1. The clonotype comes from a woman in her sixties or seventies with urothelial cancer. The CDR3 sequence is CASSLEAGGIDYEQYF. The CDR3 bases are TGTGCCAGCAGCTTAGAGGCAGGGGGCATCGACTACGAGCAGTACTTC. Full variable domain (missing parts from reference TRBV11-2 and TRBJ2-7): EAGVAQSPRYKIIEKRQSVAFWCNPISGHATLYWYQQILGQGPKLLIQFQNNGVVDDSQLPKDRFSAERLKGVDSTLKIQPAKLEDSAVYLCASSLEAGGIDYEQYFGPGTRLTVT.